A single sample is the source of the 26 T cell receptor beta chains below, sequenced in a study of blood T cell repertoires in COVID-19. Sequencing used immunoSEQ multiplex PCR; TCRdb keeps in-frame clones, though not all of them. The sample lists about 39,000 clones, approximately 85% occurring once. Sequenced: peripheral blood. Receptor source: a man between 60 and 70 years old with acute or convalescent COVID-19.

The rearrangement joins TRBV10-3 to TRBJ2-7; TRBD2 aligns across 11 bases. CDR3 size: 14 residues. Trimming took 6 bases from V and 5 from J; bases not matched to a gene: 6. Germline values: CDR1 ENHRY, CDR2 SYGVKD. This CDR3 is CAIRETSGNHEQYF. Written as DNA, the CDR3 is TGTGCCATCAGGGAGACTAGCGGGAACCACGAGCAGTACTTC.

This chain uses TRBV12-3 or TRBV12-4 with TRBJ2-5, with a weak D call TRBD1 (5 bases). V lost 8 bases and J 5 bases, leaving 9 bases between the germline ends. This CDR3 region has 11 residues. CDR3 bases: TGTGCCAGCGGGGCCTGGGAGACCCAGTACTTC. Translating it yields CASGAWETQYF.

The rearrangement links TRBV3-1 (or the pseudogene TRBV3-2) to TRBJ1-1; D not resolved. V lost 0 bases, J lost 5 bases, and 7 bases lay in between. This CDR3 is 13 amino acids long. Per the germline V gene, CDR1 is LGHDT and CDR2 is YNNKEL (reference sequence). CDR3 nucleotides: TGTGCCAGCAGCCAAGAGGCCTGGACTGAAGCTTTCTTT. It yields the protein CASSQEAWTEAFF.

This clone was seen only once. This rearrangement joins TRBV6-5 to TRBJ1-1; D is possibly TRBD1 (6 bases). Between the trimmed V and J ends, which lost 7 bases and 6 bases, there was a span of 18 bases. This CDR3 comprises 14 residues. Germline values: CDR1 MNHEY, CDR2 SVGAGI. CDR3 in DNA: TGTGCCAGCATCCCGGGGGGGGGCCGGTCTGAAGCTTTCTTT. The encoded protein is CASIPGGGRSEAFF.

The gene calls are TRBV7-2 and TRBJ1-5, with unresolved D. The ends were cut back, 2 bases at V and 9 bases at J, with 20 bases in the middle. Germline assignment: CDR1 SGHTA and CDR2 FQGNSA. The CDR3 length is 16 residues. DNA of the CDR3: TGTGCCAGCAGCTTAATAGGCGGGATAATCAATTGGCCCCAGCATTTT. This gives the protein CASSLIGGIINWPQHF.

The chain links TRBV4-2 to TRBJ2-1; 10 bases fit TRBD2. J lost 6 bases, V lost 1 base, and 12 bases had no gene match. Germline CDR1 LGHNA, CDR2 YNFKEQ. The CDR3 is 18 amino acids. The DNA for the CDR3 is TGTGCCAGCAGCCAAGGAGTTCCTAGCGGGAGTGTGGGCAATGAGCAGTTCTTC. It codes for CASSQGVPSGSVGNEQFF.

The sample holds a few counts of this clone. The genes are TRBV5-5 and TRBJ1-1; 8 nucleotides match TRBD1. The germline CDR1 and CDR2 sequences are SGHKS and YYEKEE (reference sequence). This CDR3 contains 17 residues. Losses at the gene ends were 4 bases for V and 3 bases for J; bases not matched to a gene: 14. The CDR3 loop reads CASSRRTGMGSDTEAFF. Written as DNA, the CDR3 is TGTGCCAGCAGCCGTAGGACAGGGATGGGGTCTGACACTGAAGCTTTCTTT.

This chain joins TRBV5-1 and TRBJ2-2, with D possibly being TRBD1 (5 bases). The CDR3 spans 15 residues. Trimming stripped 0 bases from V and 6 bases from J, with 12 bases between. CDR1 is SGHRS, CDR2 YFSETQ, per germline. DNA for the CDR3: TGCGCCAGCAGCTTGGGACAGTTCGAATCCGGGGAGCTGTTTTTT. Protein sequence: CASSLGQFESGELFF.

This clone was observed a few times. The V and J genes are TRBV30 and TRBJ1-6, with D perhaps TRBD1 (5 bases). Germline assignment: CDR1 GTSNPN and CDR2 SVGIG (reference sequence). This CDR3 spans 16 amino acids. Trimming cost V 7 bases and J 9 bases, with 25 bases left between them. The CDR3 loop is CASDHGGDSVFSPLHF. CDR3 nucleotide sequence: TGTGCCTCCGACCATGGGGGGGATTCGGTTTTTTCACCCCTCCACTTT.

The chain couples TRBV19 to TRBJ1-4; 10 nucleotides match TRBD1. CDR3 length: 14 amino acids. Per the germline V gene, CDR1 is LNHDA and CDR2 is SQIVND (reference sequence). The ends lost 7 bases at V and 7 bases at J; junction bases unmatched: 6. The CDR3 DNA reads TGTGCCAGTAAATGGGACAGGGGTAGTGAAAAACTGTTTTTT. Translated, it gives CASKWDRGSEKLFF.

The V gene is TRBV30, the J gene TRBJ1-5; D gene unclear. This CDR3 comprises 13 residues. In germline, CDR1 is GTSNPN, CDR2 SVGIG (reference sequence). V was pared by 0 bases and J by 7 bases, with 10 bases between. CDR3 DNA: TGTGCCTGGAGTGTACTTCGAGGGCAGCCCCAGCATTTT. Amino acid sequence: CAWSVLRGQPQHF.

The V and J genes are TRBV29-1 and TRBJ1-5; 7 bases match TRBD1. The J segment lost 7 bases and the V segment lost 5 bases, leaving 17 bases of the junction unmatched. CDR1 is SQVTM, CDR2 ANQGSEA, per germline. The CDR3 length is 16 residues. CDR3 residues: CSVRPIQGWVEQPQHF. CDR3 nucleotides: TGCAGCGTTCGGCCTATACAGGGGTGGGTAGAGCAGCCCCAGCATTTT.

The DNA of the CDR3 is TGTGCCATCAGTGAGGACAGGGGGCGTCTCTACACCTTC. This translates into CAISEDRGRLYTF. The chain carries TRBV10-3 and TRBJ1-2; 10 positions match TRBD1. Germline V gene data show CDR1 as ENHRY and CDR2 as SYGVKD. Trimming cost V 2 bases and J 10 bases; bases outside gene matches: 4. The CDR3 totals 13 residues.

J is TRBJ2-1 and V is TRBV13; 8 nucleotides agree with TRBD1. The J segment lost 8 bases and the V segment lost 4 bases, leaving 13 bases of the junction unmatched. The CDR3 runs to 16 residues. Germline V CDR1 and CDR2: PRHDT, FYEKMQ (reference sequence). The CDR3 here is CASSYRTGWSWDEQFF. The CDR3 nucleotides read TGTGCCAGCAGCTACCGGACAGGGTGGTCCTGGGATGAGCAGTTCTTC.

The rearrangement joins TRBV3-1 (or the pseudogene TRBV3-2) to TRBJ2-1, with 10 bases fitting TRBD2. V lost 5 bases, J lost 6 bases, and 4 bases stayed unmatched. The CDR3 is 14 amino acids. Germline CDR1 and CDR2: LGHDT and YNNKEL (reference sequence). The DNA of the CDR3 is TGTGCCAGCAGCTCTCGGACTAGCGGCAATGAGCAGTTCTTC. Its translation is CASSSRTSGNEQFF.

The chain is built from TRBV21-1 and TRBJ2-5; the D call TRBD2 from the table was never checked on the DNA. TRBV21-1 is described as a pseudogene. The length of the CDR3 is 15 residues. CDR3 DNA sequence: TGTGCCAGCAGCACAGCGGGAGGGCCTGGAGAGACCCAGTACTTC. It is translated as CASSTAGGPGETQYF.

V and J are TRBV19 and TRBJ1-5; 7 positions match TRBD1. The CDR3 loop spans 14 amino acids. Germline V CDR1 and CDR2: LNHDA, SQIVND (reference sequence). V shed 9 bases, J shed 3 bases, and the junction held 8 bases outside the gene matches. The DNA for the CDR3 is TGTGCCAGCCGTCGCGGGACAGACAATCAGCCCCAGCATTTT. Its protein is CASRRGTDNQPQHF.

The CDR3 region is CASSLGSRQVTYEQYF. In DNA, the CDR3 is TGTGCCAGCAGCCTGGGGTCGCGACAGGTGACCTACGAGCAGTACTTC. J is TRBJ2-7 and V is TRBV28, with D maybe TRBD1 (6 bases). V was pared by 6 bases and J by 2 bases, with 20 bases between. CDR1 and CDR2 (germline): MDHEN, SYDVKM. This CDR3 comprises 16 residues.

This clone came up once. V is TRBV19 and J is TRBJ2-5; 8 bases map to TRBD2. J gave up 5 bases and V 5 bases, and 13 bases lay outside the gene matches. Per germline, CDR1 LNHDA and CDR2 SQIVND (reference sequence). The CDR3 totals 16 residues. The CDR3 reads CASSLLSSGTPETQYF. CDR3 coding DNA: TGTGCCAGTAGTCTCCTGAGTAGCGGGACTCCTGAGACCCAGTACTTC.

This sequence joins TRBV7-2 and TRBJ2-1, with 11 nucleotides matching TRBD2. J lost 11 bases, V lost 4 bases, and 4 bases had no gene match. The CDR3 totals 13 residues. The germline V gene encodes CDR1 SGHTA and CDR2 FQGNSA. The CDR3 region is CASSSRLAGKQFF. The CDR3 DNA reads as TGTGCCAGCAGCTCCAGACTAGCGGGAAAGCAGTTCTTC.

V usage is TRBV6-1 and J usage is TRBJ2-7; the D gene is possibly TRBD2 (5 bases). The CDR3 totals 15 residues. From germline, CDR1 is MNHNS and CDR2 SASEGT. V gave up 1 base and J gave up 2 bases, with 12 bases separating them. The CDR3 loop reads CASSEGLAQTYEQYF. The CDR3 region has the DNA TGTGCCAGCAGTGAAGGCCTAGCCCAAACCTACGAGCAGTACTTC.

J is TRBJ1-6 and V is TRBV7-6; the match to TRBD1 covers 11 bases. This CDR3 has 15 residues. V gave up 5 bases and J gave up 10 bases; unmatched junction bases: 7. Germline-derived CDR1 and CDR2 are SGHVS and FNYEAQ. CDR3 coding DNA: TGTGCCAGCAGCACCCGGACAGGGGGCGGCTCACCCCTCCACTTT. Translated: CASSTRTGGGSPLHF.

The CDR3 spells CASSIQGTSGANVLTF. The CDR3 DNA reads as TGTGCCAGTAGTATTCAGGGAACCTCTGGGGCCAACGTCCTGACTTTC. The chain carries TRBV19 and TRBJ2-6; D might be TRBD1 (5 bases). V lost 3 bases, J lost 0 bases, and 9 bases lay in between. The CDR3 is made up of 16 amino acids. The germline CDR1 and CDR2 sequences are LNHDA and SQIVND (reference sequence).

A few counts support this clone. This chain's CDR3 is CASSRAGAVTNEQFF. CDR3 nucleotide sequence: TGTGCCAGCAGCCGAGCGGGAGCGGTTACCAATGAGCAGTTCTTC. The gene calls are TRBV7-6 and TRBJ2-1; 8 positions match TRBD2. Looked up from germline, CDR1 is SGHVS and CDR2 is FNYEAQ. The ends lost 5 bases at V and 6 bases at J; junction bases unmatched: 9. The CDR3 extends over 15 amino acids.

This clone has more than one count but fewer than ten. The gene calls are TRBV6-1 and TRBJ1-2, with 7 bases identical to TRBD1. The CDR3 has 16 amino acids. From germline, CDR1 is MNHNS and CDR2 SASEGT. V was pared by 0 bases and J by 2 bases, with 6 bases of the junction left unmatched. CDR3 sequence reads: CASSEARWTGNYGYTF. CDR3 coding DNA: TGTGCCAGCAGTGAAGCGCGCTGGACAGGCAACTATGGCTACACCTTC.

This rearrangement joins TRBV6-5 to TRBJ1-2; no firm D call. The CDR3 contains 15 residues. Germline V lookup: CDR1 MNHEY, CDR2 SVGAGI. Trimming removed 2 bases from V and 8 bases from J, with 18 bases in between. CDR3 bases: TGTGCCAGCAGTTACGATTCTTACGGAGGCTACGGCTACACCTTC. It yields the protein CASSYDSYGGYGYTF.